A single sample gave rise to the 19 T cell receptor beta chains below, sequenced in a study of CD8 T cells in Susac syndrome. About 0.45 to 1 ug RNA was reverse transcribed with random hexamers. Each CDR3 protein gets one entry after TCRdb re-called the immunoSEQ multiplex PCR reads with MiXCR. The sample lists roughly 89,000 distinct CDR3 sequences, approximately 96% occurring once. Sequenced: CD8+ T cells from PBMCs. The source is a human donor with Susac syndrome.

CDR3 nucleotide sequence: TGTGCCAGCAGCCCCCCCTCGGGGGATTACAATGAGCAGTTCTTC. Protein sequence: CASSPPSGDYNEQFF. This sequence joins TRBV7-9 and TRBJ2-1; D is possibly TRBD2 (6 bases). V gave up 5 bases and J gave up 4 bases, with 15 bases separating them. The CDR3 consists of 15 residues. Germline CDR1 and CDR2: SEHNR and FQNEAQ (reference sequence).

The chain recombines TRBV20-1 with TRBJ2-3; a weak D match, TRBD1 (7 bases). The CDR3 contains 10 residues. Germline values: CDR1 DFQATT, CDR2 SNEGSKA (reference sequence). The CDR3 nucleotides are TGCAGCCCAGGGGGGGATACGCAGTATTTT. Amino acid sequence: CSPGGDTQYF.

In DNA form, the CDR3 reads TGTGCCAGCAGTCCGGACTCCAATGAGCAGTTCTTC. It translates to CASSPDSNEQFF. The V call is TRBV12-3 or TRBV12-4, the J call TRBJ2-1; perhaps TRBD2 as D (5 bases). The V and J ends lost 5 bases and 6 bases respectively, with 8 bases between them. This CDR3 region has 12 residues.

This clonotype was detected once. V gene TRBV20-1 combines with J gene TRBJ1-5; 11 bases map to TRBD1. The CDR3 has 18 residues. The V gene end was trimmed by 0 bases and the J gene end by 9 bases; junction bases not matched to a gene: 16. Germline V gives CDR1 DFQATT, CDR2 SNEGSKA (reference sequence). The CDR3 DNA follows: TGCAGTGCTAGAGATGGGTTGGGGGGACAGGGGGATTCGGGGCCCCAGCATTTT. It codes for CSARDGLGGQGDSGPQHF.

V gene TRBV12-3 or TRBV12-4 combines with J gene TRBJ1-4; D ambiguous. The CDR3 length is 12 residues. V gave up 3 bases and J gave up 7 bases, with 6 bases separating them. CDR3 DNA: TGTGCCAGCAGTTTCTCTACTGAAAAACTGTTTTTT. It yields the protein CASSFSTEKLFF.

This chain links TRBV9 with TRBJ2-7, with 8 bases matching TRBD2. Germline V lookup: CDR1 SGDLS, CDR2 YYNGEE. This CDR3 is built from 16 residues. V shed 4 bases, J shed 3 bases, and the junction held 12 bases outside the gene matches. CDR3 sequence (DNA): TGTGCCAGCAGCCCGAGCGGGAGCTCACTTCTCTACGAGCAGTACTTC. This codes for CASSPSGSSLLYEQYF. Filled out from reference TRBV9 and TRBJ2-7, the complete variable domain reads DSGVTQTPKHLITATGQRVTLRCSPRSGDLSVYWYQQSLDQGLQFLIQYYNGEERAKGNILERFSAQQFPDLHSELNLSSLELGDSALYFCASSPSGSSLLYEQYFGPGTRLTVT.

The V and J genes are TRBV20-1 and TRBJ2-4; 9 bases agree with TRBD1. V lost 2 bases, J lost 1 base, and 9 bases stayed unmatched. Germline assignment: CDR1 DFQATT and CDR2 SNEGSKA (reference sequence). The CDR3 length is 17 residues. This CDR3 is CSARRNRGLGAKNIQYF. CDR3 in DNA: TGCAGTGCTAGAAGGAACAGGGGGCTCGGGGCCAAAAACATTCAGTACTTC.

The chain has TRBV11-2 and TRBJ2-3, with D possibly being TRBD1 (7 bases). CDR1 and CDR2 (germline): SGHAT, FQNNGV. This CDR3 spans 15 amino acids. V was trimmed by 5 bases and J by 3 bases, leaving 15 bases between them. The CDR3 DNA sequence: TGTGCCAGCAGCCGGAGGGGGCTCAGGACAGATACGCAGTATTTT. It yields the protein CASSRRGLRTDTQYF. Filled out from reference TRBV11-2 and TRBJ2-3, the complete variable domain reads EAGVAQSPRYKIIEKRQSVAFWCNPISGHATLYWYQQILGQGPKLLIQFQNNGVVDDSQLPKDRFSAERLKGVDSTLKIQPAKLEDSAVYLCASSRRGLRTDTQYFGPGTRLTVL.

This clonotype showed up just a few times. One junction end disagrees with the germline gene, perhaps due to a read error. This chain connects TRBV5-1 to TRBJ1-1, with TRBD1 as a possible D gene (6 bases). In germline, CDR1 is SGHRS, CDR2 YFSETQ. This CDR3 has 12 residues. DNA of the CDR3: TGTGCCAGCAGCTTGGAGGGGGCTGAAGCTTTCTTT. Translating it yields CASSLEGAEAFF.

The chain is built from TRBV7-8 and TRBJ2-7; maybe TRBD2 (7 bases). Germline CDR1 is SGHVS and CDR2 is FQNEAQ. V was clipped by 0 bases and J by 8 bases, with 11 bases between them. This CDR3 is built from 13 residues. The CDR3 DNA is TGTGCCAGCAGCTTAGCGGGAGGGGGTAAGCAGTACGTC. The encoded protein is CASSLAGGGKQYV.

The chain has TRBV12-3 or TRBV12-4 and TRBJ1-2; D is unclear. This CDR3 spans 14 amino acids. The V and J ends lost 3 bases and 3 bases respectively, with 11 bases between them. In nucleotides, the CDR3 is TGTGCCAGCAGTTTTTTAGACTTCGACTATGGCTACACCTTC. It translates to CASSFLDFDYGYTF.

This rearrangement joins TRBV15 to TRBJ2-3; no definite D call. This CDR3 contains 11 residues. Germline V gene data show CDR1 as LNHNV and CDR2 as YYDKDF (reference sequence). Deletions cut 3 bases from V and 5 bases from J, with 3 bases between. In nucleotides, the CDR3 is TGTGCCACCAGCAGCGGAGATACGCAGTATTTT. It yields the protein CATSSGDTQYF.

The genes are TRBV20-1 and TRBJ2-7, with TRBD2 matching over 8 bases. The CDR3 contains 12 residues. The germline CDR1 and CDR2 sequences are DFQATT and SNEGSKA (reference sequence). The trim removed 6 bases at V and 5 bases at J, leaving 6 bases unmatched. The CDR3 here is CSAPSGGHEQYF. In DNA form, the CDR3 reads TGCAGTGCCCCCAGCGGGGGCCACGAGCAGTACTTC.

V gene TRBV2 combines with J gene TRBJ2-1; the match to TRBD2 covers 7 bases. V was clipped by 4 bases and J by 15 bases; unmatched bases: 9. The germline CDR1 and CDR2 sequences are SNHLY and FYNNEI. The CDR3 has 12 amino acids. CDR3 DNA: TGTGCCAGCAGTGGTACTAGCGTCAGGCTGTTCTTC. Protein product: CASSGTSVRLFF.

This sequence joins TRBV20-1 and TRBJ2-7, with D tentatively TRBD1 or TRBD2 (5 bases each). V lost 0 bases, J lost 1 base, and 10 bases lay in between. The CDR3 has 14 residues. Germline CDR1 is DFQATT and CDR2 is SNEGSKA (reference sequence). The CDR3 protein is CSARDLGRSYEQYF. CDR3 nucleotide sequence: TGCAGTGCTAGAGATCTGGGACGATCCTACGAGCAGTACTTC.

The CDR3 loop is CASSLAGQEYNEQFF. The CDR3 region has the DNA TGTGCCAGCAGCTTAGCTGGACAGGAGTACAATGAGCAGTTCTTC. This rearrangement joins TRBV13 to TRBJ2-1; 7 nucleotides align to TRBD1. Per germline, CDR1 PRHDT and CDR2 FYEKMQ (reference sequence). V was clipped by 1 base and J by 4 bases; unmatched bases: 4. This CDR3 has 15 amino acids.

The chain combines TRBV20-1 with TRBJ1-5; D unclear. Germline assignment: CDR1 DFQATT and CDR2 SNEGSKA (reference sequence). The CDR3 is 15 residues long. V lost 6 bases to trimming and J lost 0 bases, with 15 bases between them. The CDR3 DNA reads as TGCAGTGCCGACCGCCCCCTAGATAGCAATCAGCCCCAGCATTTT. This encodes CSADRPLDSNQPQHF.

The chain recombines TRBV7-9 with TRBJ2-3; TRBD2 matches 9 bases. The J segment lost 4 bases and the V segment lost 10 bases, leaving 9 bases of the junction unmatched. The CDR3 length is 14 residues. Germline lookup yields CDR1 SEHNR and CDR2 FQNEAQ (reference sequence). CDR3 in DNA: TGTGCCACCCGGCGGGAGGGCCTATCAGATACGCAGTATTTT. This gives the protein CATRREGLSDTQYF.

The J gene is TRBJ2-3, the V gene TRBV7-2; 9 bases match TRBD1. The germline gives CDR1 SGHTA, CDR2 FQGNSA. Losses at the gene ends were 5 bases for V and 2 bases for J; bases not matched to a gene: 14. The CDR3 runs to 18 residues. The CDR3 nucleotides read TGTGCCAGCAGCCAACCATTACCCGGGACAGGGTACACAGATACGCAGTATTTT. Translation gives CASSQPLPGTGYTDTQYF.